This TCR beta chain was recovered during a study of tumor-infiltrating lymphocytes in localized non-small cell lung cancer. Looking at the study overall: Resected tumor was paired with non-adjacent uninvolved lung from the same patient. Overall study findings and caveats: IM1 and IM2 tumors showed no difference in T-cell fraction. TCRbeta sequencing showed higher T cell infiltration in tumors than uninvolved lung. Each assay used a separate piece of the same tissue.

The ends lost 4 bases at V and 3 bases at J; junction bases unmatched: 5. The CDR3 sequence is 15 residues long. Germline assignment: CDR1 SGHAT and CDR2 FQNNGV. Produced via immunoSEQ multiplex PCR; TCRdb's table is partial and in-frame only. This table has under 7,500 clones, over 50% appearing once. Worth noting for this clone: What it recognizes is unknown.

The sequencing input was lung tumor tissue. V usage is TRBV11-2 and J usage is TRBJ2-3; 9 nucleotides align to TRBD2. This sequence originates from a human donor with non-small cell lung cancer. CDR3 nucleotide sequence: TGTGCCAGCAGCTATAGCGGGGGAGGAACAGATACGCAGTATTTT. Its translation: CASSYSGGGTDTQYF.